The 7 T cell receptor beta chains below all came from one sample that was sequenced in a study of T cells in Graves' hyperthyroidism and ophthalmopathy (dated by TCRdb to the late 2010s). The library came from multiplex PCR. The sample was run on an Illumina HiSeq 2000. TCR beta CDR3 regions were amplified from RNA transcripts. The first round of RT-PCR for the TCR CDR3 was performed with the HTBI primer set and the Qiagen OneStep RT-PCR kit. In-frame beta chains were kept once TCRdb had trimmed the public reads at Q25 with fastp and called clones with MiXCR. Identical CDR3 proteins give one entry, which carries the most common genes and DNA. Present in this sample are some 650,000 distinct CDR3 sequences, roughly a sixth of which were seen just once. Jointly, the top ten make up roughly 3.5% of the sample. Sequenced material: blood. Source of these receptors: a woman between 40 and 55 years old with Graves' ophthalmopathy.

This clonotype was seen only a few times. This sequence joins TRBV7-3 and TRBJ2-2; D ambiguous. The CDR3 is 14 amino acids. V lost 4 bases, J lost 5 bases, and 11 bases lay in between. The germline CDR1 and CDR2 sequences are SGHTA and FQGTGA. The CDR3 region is CASSSGVGTGELFF. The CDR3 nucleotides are TGTGCCAGCAGCTCGGGTGTGGGGACCGGGGAGCTGTTTTTT.

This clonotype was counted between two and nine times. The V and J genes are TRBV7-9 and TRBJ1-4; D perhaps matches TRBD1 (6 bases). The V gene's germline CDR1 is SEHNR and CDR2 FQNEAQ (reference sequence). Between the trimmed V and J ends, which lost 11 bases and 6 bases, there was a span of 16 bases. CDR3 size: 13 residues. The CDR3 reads CAGRGRGDEKLFF. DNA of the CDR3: TGTGCCGGTCGCGGCAGGGGTGATGAAAAACTGTTTTTT.

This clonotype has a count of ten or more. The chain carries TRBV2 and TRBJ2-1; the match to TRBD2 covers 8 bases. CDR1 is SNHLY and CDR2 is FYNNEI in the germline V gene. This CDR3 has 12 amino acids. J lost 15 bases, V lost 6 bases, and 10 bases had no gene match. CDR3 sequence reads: CASSHTSGLRFF. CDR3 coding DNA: TGTGCCAGCAGCCACACTAGCGGACTCCGGTTCTTC.

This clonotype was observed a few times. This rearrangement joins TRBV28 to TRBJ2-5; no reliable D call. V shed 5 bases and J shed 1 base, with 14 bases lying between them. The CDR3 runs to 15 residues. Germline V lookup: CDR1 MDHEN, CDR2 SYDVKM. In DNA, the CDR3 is TGTGCCAGCAGTCCCCGGAGTTGGTCCCAAGAGACCCAGTACTTC. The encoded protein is CASSPRSWSQETQYF.

The chain's CDR3 is CASSLATDYEQYF. The CDR3 region has the DNA TGTGCCAGCAGCTTAGCGACAGACTACGAGCAGTACTTC. The chain combines TRBV11-1 with TRBJ2-7; D is possibly TRBD1 (5 bases). Germline V lookup: CDR1 SGHAT, CDR2 FQDESV (reference sequence). The CDR3 sequence is 13 residues long. V was pared by 0 bases and J by 3 bases, with 6 bases between.

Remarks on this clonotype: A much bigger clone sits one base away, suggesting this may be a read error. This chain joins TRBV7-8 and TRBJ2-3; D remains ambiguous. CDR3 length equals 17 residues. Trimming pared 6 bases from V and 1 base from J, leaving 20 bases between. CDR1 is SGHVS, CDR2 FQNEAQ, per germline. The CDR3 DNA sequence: TGTGCCAGCAGACCTTTGATGGGGATAAAACGCACAGATACGCAGTATTTT. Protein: CASRPLMGIKRTDTQYF.

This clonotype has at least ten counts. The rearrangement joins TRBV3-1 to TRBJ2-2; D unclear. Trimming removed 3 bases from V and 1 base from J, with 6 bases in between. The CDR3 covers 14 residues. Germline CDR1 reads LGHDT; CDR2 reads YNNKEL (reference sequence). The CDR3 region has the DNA TGTGCCAGCAGCCAGATTGGGAACACCGGGGAGCTGTTTTTT. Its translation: CASSQIGNTGELFF.